Sequencing of this T cell receptor beta chain was carried out in a study of CXCR3-negative and CXCR3-positive naive CD8 T cells. Study-wide findings and caveats: The TRB CDR3s that CXCR3-positive naive cells carried were more hydrophobic than those of CXCR3-negative naive cells. Surface CD5 looked about the same in the naive subsets, so the authors worked out TCR strength from TRB CDR3 properties.

The libraries of TRB cDNA were prepared using 5' RACE with UMI labels. From the 5' RACE reads, TCRdb lists one entry per CDR3 protein and no DNA. The specimen's table records about 150,000 distinct CDR3 sequences. Among CD8+ T cells, naive ones were CD45RO-CCR7+CD27+CD95-. This CDR3 has 16 amino acids. From germline, CDR1 is SGHNT and CDR2 YENEEA. A remark on this clonotype: Its antigen is currently unknown.

The sequenced sample consisted of naive CXCR3+ CD8+ T cells from blood. The subset was: CD45RO-CCR7+CD27+CD95- naive CD8+ T cells expressing CXCR3 (TNR3+). This sequence joins TRBV11-3 and TRBJ2-5; TCRdb's D gene call, TRBD1, goes unchecked for lack of DNA. This sequence was found in a human donor in good health. Some clones in this sample may be carry-over from other donors' samples. The CDR3 region is CASSLPRRDLKETQYF. Full variable domain (rest looked up from reference TRBV11-3 and TRBJ2-5): EAGVVQSPRYKIIEKKQPVAFWCNPISGHNTLYWYLQNLGQGPELLIRYENEEAVDDSQLPKDRFSAERLKGVDSTLKIQPAELGDSAVYLCASSLPRRDLKETQYFGPGTRLLVL.